The present T cell receptor (beta chain) was sequenced within a study of cytomegalovirus exposure and HLA in healthy donors. The CDR3 covers 14 residues. The germline gives CDR1 MNHEY, CDR2 SVGAGI. Trimming pared 6 bases from V and 6 bases from J, leaving 12 bases between. This clone appeared a few times. The PCR used 60 Vbeta and 13 Jbeta primers. Sequencing used immunoSEQ multiplex PCR; TCRdb keeps in-frame clones, though not all of them. The table shows 110,000 or so clones, with roughly 77% occurring only once. This chain links TRBV6-5 with TRBJ1-6; D gene ambiguous. The origin of this receptor is a man between 40 and 49 years old in good health and CMV-seronegative. The sequencing sample was made of PBMCs. The CDR3 DNA sequence: TGTGCCAGCAGCGCGACACAAACTAATTCACCCCTCCACTTT. Its translation is CASSATQTNSPLHF.